This T cell receptor (beta chain) came from a study of early T cells in non-severe SARS-CoV-2 infection. Overall study context: RNA in bulk from unsorted whole blood was sequenced, and chains were unpaired.

This clonotype was seen repeatedly, ten times or more. Attachment of unique molecular identifiers to individual cDNA molecules was performed. TCRdb re-called the 5' RACE reads through MiXCR, storing one row per CDR3 protein. Among 20,000 to 30,000 distinct CDR3 sequences, roughly 5.3% were seen once, and the ten largest hold 3.5% to 4.5%. Germline V gives CDR1 MNHNY, CDR2 SVGAGI (reference sequence). V dropped 2 bases and J dropped 6 bases, with 8 bases sitting between them. The CDR3 has 14 amino acids. The TCR originated in an adult who was a healthcare worker with PCR-confirmed SARS-CoV-2 infection or an uninfected control (not recorded which). The V and J genes are TRBV6-6 and TRBJ1-6; maybe TRBD1 (5 bases). Sequenced input: whole blood. The CDR3 protein is CASSYGGGNSPLHF. CDR3 coding DNA: TGTGCCAGCAGTTACGGGGGGGGTAATTCACCCCTCCACTTT.